A single sample gave rise to the 5 T cell receptor beta chains below, sequenced in a study of post-analysis software for immune sequencing data. Study-wide points: Five TRBV segments (TRBV5-6, TRBV5-1 and TRBV20-1 among them) occurred more frequently in patients than in controls.

No antigens are known for them. Unique molecular identifiers tagged the TCR beta cDNA libraries. One entry per CDR3 protein, called by TCRdb with MiXCR from the PCR reads. The sample has about 430,000 distinct CDR3 sequences, about 39% seen once. Sequencing input: blood. The origin of the receptors is a girl aged 2 to 10 with multiple sclerosis.

The V gene is TRBV12-3 or TRBV12-4, the J gene TRBJ2-7; D may be TRBD1 (5 bases). The CDR3 runs to 15 residues. V dropped 6 bases and J dropped 1 base, with 16 bases sitting between them. The CDR3 nucleotides are TGTGCCAGCAGCCAACCCCAGGGCCCGTCCTACGAGCAGTACTTC. Translation gives CASSQPQGPSYEQYF.

There are a few counts of this clonotype. This chain uses TRBV28 with TRBJ2-7; D might be TRBD1 or TRBD2, each matching 6 bases. CDR1 is MDHEN, CDR2 SYDVKM, per germline. This CDR3 contains 14 residues. The germline V and J ends were trimmed by 3 bases and 3 bases, with 12 bases remaining between them. The CDR3 DNA reads TGTGCCAGCAGTTTGCGGGACAATGTCTACGAGCAGTACTTC. Translation gives CASSLRDNVYEQYF.

A few counts support this clonotype. The chain links TRBV7-9 to TRBJ1-2; the match to TRBD1 covers 7 bases. Losses at the gene ends were 5 bases for V and 7 bases for J; bases not matched to a gene: 7. The germline CDR1 and CDR2 sequences are SEHNR and FQNEAQ (reference sequence). The CDR3 consists of 13 residues. The CDR3 DNA follows: TGTGCCAGCAGCCTCAGGGGGAGTCGTGGCTACACCTTC. Protein sequence: CASSLRGSRGYTF.

The rearrangement uses TRBV7-9 and TRBJ2-7; perhaps TRBD1 as D (6 bases). The germline V gene encodes CDR1 SEHNR and CDR2 FQNEAQ (reference sequence). CDR3 length: 14 amino acids. Trimming left V 2 bases short and J 3 bases short, with 11 bases between. The CDR3 DNA follows: TGTGCCAGCAGCTTAAGACAGGAGAGCTACGAGCAGTACTTC. Protein sequence: CASSLRQESYEQYF.

The chain couples TRBV5-1 to TRBJ2-7; 7 bases match TRBD2. CDR3 length equals 14 residues. Trimming at V came to 4 bases and at J to 2 bases, leaving 6 bases not matched to a gene. Germline CDR1 SGHRS, CDR2 YFSETQ. The CDR3 loop reads CASSRAGGAYEQYF. CDR3 sequence (DNA): TGCGCCAGCAGCCGCGCTGGGGGGGCCTACGAGCAGTACTTC.